This section outlines one T cell receptor beta chain sequence together with its context. Its antigen is not identified. CDR1 and CDR2 (germline): LNHDA, SQIVND (reference sequence). There are 12 residues in the CDR3. Deletions cut 3 bases from V and 3 bases from J, with 3 bases between. RNA transcripts provided the template for amplifying TCR beta CDR3 regions. HTBI-primed first-round RT-PCR preceded second-round multiplex PCR. TCRdb redid the calling of the multiplex PCR reads with MiXCR, one entry per CDR3 protein. The sample lists under 800,000 distinct CDR3 sequences, approximately 22% occurring once. This record comes from a study of Graves' ophthalmopathy and Graves' hyperthyroidism. Study conclusions and caveats: Using a 13-signature model, the authors split ophthalmopathy from stable hyperthyroidism, with roughly 91% sensitivity and around 76% specificity. With around 69% sensitivity and 72% to 85% specificity, the model predicted ophthalmopathy progression.

The TCR sequence derives from a woman younger than 35 with stable Graves' hyperthyroidism. Some clones in this sample may be carry-over from other donors' samples. The sequenced material came from peripheral blood. The chain combines TRBV19 with TRBJ1-3; D unclear. The CDR3 DNA sequence: TGTGCCAGTAGTATGGGTGGAAACACCATATATTTT. Translation gives CASSMGGNTIYF. Full variable domain (remainder filled in from reference TRBV19 and TRBJ1-3): DGGITQSPKYLFRKEGQNVTLSCEQNLNHDAMYWYRQDPGQGLRLIYYSQIVNDFQKGDIAEGYSVSREKKESFPLTVTSAQKNPTAFYLCASSMGGNTIYFGEGSWLTVV.